These T cell receptor beta chains were read from a single sample in a study of preoperative IRX-2 immunotherapy in early breast cancer. The assay was immunoSEQ multiplex PCR, and TCRdb's table has in-frame clones only and misses some. The sample holds about 98,000 clones; 80% to 90% are singletons and the top ten take about 1.9%. The sample consisted of tumor tissue, taken after IRX-2 immunotherapy. The receptor source for this set is a human donor with breast cancer. Each CDR3 is given with its conserved first and last residue. A D gene is named only where the DNA matches it firmly. Size values are once, few and many counts, or a class for expanded clones, and some rows have none.

cdr3_length,v_call,clone_size,d_call,j_call,cdr3_nt,cdr3_aa
16,TRBV10-3,few,.,TRBJ2-4,TGTGCCATCAGTGAGTCAGGAGTACTAGCCAAAAACATTCAGTACTTC,CAISESGVLAKNIQYF
16,TRBV11-1,.,TRBD2,TRBJ2-3,TGTGCCAGCAGCCCCCCCATAGCGGGGGGCGGAGATACGCAGTATTTT,CASSPPIAGGGDTQYF
16,TRBV7-5,.,.,TRBJ2-1,TGTGCCAGCAGCGTACGAGGGACTAGCTCCTACAATGAGCAGTTCTTC,CASSVRGTSSYNEQFF
14,TRBV11-3,.,.,TRBJ2-2,TGTGCCAGCAGCCGGAGCGGGAACACCGGGGAGCTGTTTTTT,CASSRSGNTGELFF
17,TRBV1,.,.,TRBJ2-1,TGCGCCAGCAGCCCGAGCGTGGGGCGGGGGCGATACAATGAGCAGTTCTTC,CASSPSVGRGRYNEQFF
15,TRBV6-8,.,.,TRBJ1-2,TGTGCCAGCAGCCAGCCACAGGGCGGGTTCGATGGCTACACCTTC,CASSQPQGGFDGYTF
15,TRBV30,.,TRBD1,TRBJ1-5,TGTGCCTGGAGTGTACCCGGGACAGGTAATCAGCCCCAGCATTTT,CAWSVPGTGNQPQHF
14,TRBV7-8,few,.,TRBJ2-1,TGTGCCAGCAGCTTAACGTCTGGAAACAATGAGCAGTTCTTC,CASSLTSGNNEQFF
13,TRBV28,.,.,TRBJ1-2,TGTGCCAGCAGGACCATGGGGGACTATGGCTACACCTTC,CASRTMGDYGYTF
16,TRBV5-1,.,.,TRBJ2-1,TGCGCCAGCAGCTTGGGTGTCAGGGGAAACTACAATGAGCAGTTCTTC,CASSLGVRGNYNEQFF
14,TRBV19,.,.,TRBJ1-1,TGTGCCAGTAGTGCGGCGGGGTATTCTTTGGAAGCTTTCTTT,CASSAAGYSLEAFF